This T cell receptor (beta chain) was retrieved from a study of blood T cells in healthy people across ages. The CDR3 sequence is 15 residues long. Trimming cost V 6 bases and J 4 bases; bases outside gene matches: 9. Germline CDR1 and CDR2: MNHEY and SVGEGT. Regarding the study as a whole: There was no known CMV status for donors, so expanded clonotype changes were possibly confounded. Leaving the PBMCs unsorted stopped any conclusive comparison of naive versus antigen-experienced cells.

Staff drew approximately 9.7 milliliters of peripheral blood from each donor. A sample-barcoded 5' primer and a J-beta primer mix were used in a second PCR of about 6 to 12 cycles. Each cDNA molecule was tagged by a template-switch adaptor with 12 random nucleotides. TCRdb used MiXCR to reprocess the 5' RACE reads, holding one entry per CDR3 protein. The sample carries 870,000 or so distinct CDR3 sequences, around 26% recorded once. This clonotype was detected ten times or more. Its antigen remains unidentified. V gene TRBV6-2 or TRBV6-3 combines with J gene TRBJ2-5, with 9 bases lining up with TRBD2. The sequenced sample consisted of blood. This TCR was sampled from a woman over 75 in good health. The CDR3 DNA is TGTGCCAGCAGCACCCTCGGAGCGGGGGGAGAGACCCAGTACTTC. Its protein product is CASSTLGAGGETQYF.